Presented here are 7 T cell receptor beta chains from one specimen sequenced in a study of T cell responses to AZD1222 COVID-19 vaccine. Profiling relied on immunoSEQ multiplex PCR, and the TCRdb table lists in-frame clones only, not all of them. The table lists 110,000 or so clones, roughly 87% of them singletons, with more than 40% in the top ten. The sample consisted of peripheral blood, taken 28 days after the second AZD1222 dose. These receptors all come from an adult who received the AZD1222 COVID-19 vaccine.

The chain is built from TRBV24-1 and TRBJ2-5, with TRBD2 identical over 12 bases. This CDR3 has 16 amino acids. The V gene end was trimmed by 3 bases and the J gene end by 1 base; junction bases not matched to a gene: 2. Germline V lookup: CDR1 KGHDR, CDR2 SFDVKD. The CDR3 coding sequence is TGTGCCACCAGTGATAGGACTAGCGGGATCCAAGAGACCCAGTACTTC. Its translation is CATSDRTSGIQETQYF.

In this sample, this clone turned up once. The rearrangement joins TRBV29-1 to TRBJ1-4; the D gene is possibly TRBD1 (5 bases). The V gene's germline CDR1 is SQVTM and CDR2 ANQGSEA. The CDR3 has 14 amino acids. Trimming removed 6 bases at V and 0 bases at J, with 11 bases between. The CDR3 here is CSVGGVTTNEKLFF. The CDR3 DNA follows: TGCAGCGTGGGGGGGGTTACAACTAATGAAAAACTGTTTTTT.

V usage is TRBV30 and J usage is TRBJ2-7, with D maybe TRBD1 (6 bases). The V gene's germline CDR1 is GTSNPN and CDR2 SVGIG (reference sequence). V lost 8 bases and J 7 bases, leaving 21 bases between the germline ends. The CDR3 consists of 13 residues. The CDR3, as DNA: TGTGCCCGGGCGGAGACAGGTGCTTGGGAGCAGTACTTC. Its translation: CARAETGAWEQYF.

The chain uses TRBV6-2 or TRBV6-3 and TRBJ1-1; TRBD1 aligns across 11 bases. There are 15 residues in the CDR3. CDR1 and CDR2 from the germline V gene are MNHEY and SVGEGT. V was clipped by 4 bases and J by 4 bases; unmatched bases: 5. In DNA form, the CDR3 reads TGTGCCAGCAGTTCGTGGACAGGGGGCGGCACTGAAGCTTTCTTT. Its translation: CASSSWTGGGTEAFF.

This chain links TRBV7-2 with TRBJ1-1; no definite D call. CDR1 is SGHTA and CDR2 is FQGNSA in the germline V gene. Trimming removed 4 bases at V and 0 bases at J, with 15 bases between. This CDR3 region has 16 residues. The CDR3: CASSSVALPLNTEAFF. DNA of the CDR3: TGTGCCAGCAGCTCGGTCGCGCTCCCCTTGAACACTGAAGCTTTCTTT.

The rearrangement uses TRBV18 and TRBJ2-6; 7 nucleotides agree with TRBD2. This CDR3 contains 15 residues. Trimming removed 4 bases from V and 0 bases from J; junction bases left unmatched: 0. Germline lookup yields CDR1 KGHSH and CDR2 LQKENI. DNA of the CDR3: TGTGCCAGCTCACGGGGGGGCTCTGGGGCCAACGTCCTGACTTTC. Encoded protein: CASSRGGSGANVLTF.

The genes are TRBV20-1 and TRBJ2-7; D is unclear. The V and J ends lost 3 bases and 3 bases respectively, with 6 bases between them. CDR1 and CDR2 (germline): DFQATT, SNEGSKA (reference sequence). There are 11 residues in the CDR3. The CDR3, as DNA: TGCAGTGCTAGCCCCGGCTACGAGCAGTACTTC. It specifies CSASPGYEQYF.